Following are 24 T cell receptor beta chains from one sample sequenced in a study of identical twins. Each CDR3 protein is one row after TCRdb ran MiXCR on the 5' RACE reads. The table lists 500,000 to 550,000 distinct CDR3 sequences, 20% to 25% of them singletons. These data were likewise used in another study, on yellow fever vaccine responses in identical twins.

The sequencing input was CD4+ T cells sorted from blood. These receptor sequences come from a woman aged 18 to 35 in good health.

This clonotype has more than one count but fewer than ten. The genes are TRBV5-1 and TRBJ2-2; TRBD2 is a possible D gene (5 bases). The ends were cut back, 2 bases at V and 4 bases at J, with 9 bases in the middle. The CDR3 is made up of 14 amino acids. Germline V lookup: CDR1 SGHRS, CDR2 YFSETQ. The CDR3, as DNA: TGCGCCAGCAGCTTCGGACTCACCACCGGGGAGCTGTTTTTT. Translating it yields CASSFGLTTGELFF.

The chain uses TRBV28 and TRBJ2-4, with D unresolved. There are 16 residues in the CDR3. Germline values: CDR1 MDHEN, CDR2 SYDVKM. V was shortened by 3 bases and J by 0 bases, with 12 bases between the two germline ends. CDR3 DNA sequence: TGTGCCAGCAGTTTCCCAGGCGAGTTAGCCAAAAACATTCAGTACTTC. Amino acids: CASSFPGELAKNIQYF.

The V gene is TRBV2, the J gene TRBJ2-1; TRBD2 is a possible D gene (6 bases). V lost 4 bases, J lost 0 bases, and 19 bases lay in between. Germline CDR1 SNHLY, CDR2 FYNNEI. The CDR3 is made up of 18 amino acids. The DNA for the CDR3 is TGTGCCAGCAGTGTCGGTAGGGCTAGCGAAAGCTCCTACAATGAGCAGTTCTTC. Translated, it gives CASSVGRASESSYNEQFF.

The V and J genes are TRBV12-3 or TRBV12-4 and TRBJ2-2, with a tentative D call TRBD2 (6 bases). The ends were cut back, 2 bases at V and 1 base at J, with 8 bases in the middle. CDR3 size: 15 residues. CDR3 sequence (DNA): TGTGCCAGCAGTTTAATAGCGGAGAACACCGGGGAGCTGTTTTTT. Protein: CASSLIAENTGELFF.

The CDR3 here is CASKPGGLYTEAFF. In DNA, the CDR3 is TGTGCCAGCAAACCCGGGGGGCTCTACACTGAAGCTTTCTTT. The rearrangement joins TRBV2 to TRBJ1-1, with D tentatively TRBD1 (6 bases). The CDR3 is 14 amino acids. The V end lost 7 bases, the J end lost 3 bases, and 15 bases lay between the germline ends. Germline V gene data show CDR1 as SNHLY and CDR2 as FYNNEI. The variable domain in full, with the rest retrieved from reference TRBV2 and TRBJ1-1, is EPEVTQTPSHQVTQMGQEVILRCVPISNHLYFYWYRQILGQKVEFLVSFYNNEISEKSEIFDDQFSVERPDGSNFTLKIRSTKLEDSAMYFCASKPGGLYTEAFFGQGTRLTVV.

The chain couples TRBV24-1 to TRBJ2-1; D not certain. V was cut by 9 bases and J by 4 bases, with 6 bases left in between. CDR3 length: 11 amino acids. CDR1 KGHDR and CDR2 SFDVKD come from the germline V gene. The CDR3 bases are TGTGCCACCGGGCAGTACAATGAGCAGTTCTTC. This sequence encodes CATGQYNEQFF.

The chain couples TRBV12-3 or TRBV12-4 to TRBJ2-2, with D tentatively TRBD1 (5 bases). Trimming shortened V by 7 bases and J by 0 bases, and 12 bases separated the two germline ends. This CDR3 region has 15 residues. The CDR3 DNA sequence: TGTGCCAGCACAGACCGGACACCGAACACCGGGGAGCTGTTTTTT. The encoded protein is CASTDRTPNTGELFF.

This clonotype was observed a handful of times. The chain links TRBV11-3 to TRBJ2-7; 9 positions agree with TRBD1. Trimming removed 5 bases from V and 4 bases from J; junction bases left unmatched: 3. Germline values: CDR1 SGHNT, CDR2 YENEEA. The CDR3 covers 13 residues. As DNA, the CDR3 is TGTGCCAGCAGCAAACAGGGGGCTTACGAGCAGTACTTC. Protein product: CASSKQGAYEQYF.

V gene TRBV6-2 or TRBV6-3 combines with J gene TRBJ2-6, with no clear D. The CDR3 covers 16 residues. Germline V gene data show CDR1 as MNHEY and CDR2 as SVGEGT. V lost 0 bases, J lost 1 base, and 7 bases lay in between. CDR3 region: CASSYSRQSGANVLTF. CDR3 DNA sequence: TGTGCCAGCAGTTACTCCCGTCAGTCTGGGGCCAACGTCCTGACTTTC.

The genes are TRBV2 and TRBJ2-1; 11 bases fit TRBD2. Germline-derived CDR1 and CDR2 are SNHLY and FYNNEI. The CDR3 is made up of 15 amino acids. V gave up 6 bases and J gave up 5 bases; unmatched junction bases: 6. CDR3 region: CASRLTSGGDNEQFF. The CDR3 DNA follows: TGTGCCAGCAGACTAACTAGCGGGGGAGACAATGAGCAGTTCTTC. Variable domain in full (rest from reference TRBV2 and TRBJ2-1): EPEVTQTPSHQVTQMGQEVILRCVPISNHLYFYWYRQILGQKVEFLVSFYNNEISEKSEIFDDQFSVERPDGSNFTLKIRSTKLEDSAMYFCASRLTSGGDNEQFFGPGTRLTVL.

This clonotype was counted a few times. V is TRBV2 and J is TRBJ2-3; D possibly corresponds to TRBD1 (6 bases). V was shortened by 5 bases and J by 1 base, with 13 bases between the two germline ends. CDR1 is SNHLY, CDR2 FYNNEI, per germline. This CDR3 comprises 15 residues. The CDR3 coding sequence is TGTGCCAGCAGTATACTAGAGGGGGGCACAGATACGCAGTATTTT. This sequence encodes CASSILEGGTDTQYF.

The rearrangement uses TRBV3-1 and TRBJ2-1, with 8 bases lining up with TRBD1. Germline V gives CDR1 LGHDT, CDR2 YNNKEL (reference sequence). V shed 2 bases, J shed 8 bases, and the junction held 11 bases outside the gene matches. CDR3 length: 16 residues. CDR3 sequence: CASSQQSGQGSYEQFF. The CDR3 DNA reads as TGTGCCAGCAGCCAACAGAGTGGACAGGGTTCGTATGAGCAGTTCTTC.

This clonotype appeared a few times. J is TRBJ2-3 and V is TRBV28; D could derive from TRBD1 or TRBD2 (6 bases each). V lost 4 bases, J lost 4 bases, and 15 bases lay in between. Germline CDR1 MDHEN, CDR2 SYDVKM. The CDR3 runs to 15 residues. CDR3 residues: CASSSPGARADTQYF. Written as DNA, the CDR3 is TGTGCCAGCAGTTCCCCGGGGGCCCGGGCAGATACGCAGTATTTT.

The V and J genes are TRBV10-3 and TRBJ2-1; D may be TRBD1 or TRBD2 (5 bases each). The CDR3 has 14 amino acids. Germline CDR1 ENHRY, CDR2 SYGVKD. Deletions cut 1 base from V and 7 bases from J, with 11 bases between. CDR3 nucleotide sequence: TGTGCCATCAGTGAGTGGTCAGGGAGAAATGAGCAGTTCTTC. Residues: CAISEWSGRNEQFF.

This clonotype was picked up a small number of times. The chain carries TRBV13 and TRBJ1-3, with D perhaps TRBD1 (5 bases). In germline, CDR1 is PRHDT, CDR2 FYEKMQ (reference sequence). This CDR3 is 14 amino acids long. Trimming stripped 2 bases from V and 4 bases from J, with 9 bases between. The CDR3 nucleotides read TGTGCCAGCAGCTTAAGAGGGACCGGAAACACCATATATTTT. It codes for CASSLRGTGNTIYF.

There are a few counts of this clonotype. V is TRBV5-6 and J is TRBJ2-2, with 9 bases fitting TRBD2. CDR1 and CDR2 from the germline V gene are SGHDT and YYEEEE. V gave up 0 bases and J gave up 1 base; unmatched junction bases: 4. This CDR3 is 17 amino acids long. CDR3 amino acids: CASSLGPLAGNTGELFF. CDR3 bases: TGTGCCAGCAGCTTGGGGCCACTAGCGGGGAACACCGGGGAGCTGTTTTTT.

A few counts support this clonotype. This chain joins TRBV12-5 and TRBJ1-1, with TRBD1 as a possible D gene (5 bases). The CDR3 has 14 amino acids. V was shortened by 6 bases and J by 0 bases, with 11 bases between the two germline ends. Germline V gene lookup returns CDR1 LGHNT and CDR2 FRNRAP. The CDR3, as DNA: TGTGCTAGTGGAGGGACTTGGATGAACACTGAAGCTTTCTTT. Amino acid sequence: CASGGTWMNTEAFF.

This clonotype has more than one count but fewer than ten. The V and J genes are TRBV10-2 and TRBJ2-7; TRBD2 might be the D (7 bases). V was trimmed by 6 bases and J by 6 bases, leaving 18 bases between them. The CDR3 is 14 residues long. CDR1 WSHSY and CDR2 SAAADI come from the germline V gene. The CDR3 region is CASRSGGTAFEQYV. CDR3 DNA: TGCGCCAGCAGATCGGGGGGCACAGCGTTCGAGCAGTACGTC.

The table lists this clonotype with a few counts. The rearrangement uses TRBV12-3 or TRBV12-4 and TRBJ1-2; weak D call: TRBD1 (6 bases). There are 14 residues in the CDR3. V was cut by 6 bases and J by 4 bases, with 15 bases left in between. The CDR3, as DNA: TGTGCCAGCAGCAACAGGGAGACCCTCTATGGCTACACCTTC. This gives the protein CASSNRETLYGYTF.

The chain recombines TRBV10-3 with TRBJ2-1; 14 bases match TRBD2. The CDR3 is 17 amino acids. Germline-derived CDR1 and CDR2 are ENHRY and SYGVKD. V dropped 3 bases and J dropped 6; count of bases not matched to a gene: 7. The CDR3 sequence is CAISELLGLAGANEQFF. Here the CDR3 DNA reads TGTGCCATCAGTGAACTTTTGGGACTAGCGGGAGCCAATGAGCAGTTCTTC.

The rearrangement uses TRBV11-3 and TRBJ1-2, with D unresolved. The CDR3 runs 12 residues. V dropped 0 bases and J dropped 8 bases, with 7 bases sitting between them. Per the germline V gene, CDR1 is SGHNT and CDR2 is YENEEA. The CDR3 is CASSLESVGYTF. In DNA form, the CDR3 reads TGTGCCAGCAGCTTAGAATCTGTCGGCTACACCTTC.

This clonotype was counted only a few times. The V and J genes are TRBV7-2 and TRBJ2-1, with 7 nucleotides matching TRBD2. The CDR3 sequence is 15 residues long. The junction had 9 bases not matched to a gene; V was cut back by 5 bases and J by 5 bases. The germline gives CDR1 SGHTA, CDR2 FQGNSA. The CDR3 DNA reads TGTGCCAGCAGCGCGGGGACTAAAAAAAACAATGAGCAGTTCTTC. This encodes CASSAGTKKNNEQFF. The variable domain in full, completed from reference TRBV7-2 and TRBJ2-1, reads GAGVSQSPSNKVTEKGKDVELRCDPISGHTALYWYRQSLGQGLEFLIYFQGNSAPDKSGLPSDRFSAERTGGSVSTLTIQRTQQEDSAVYLCASSAGTKKNNEQFFGPGTRLTVL.

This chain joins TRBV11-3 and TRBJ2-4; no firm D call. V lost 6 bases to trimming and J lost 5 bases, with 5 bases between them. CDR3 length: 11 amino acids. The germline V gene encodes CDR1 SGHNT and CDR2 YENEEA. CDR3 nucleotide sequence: TGTGCCAGCAGTTTGGAAAACATTCAGTACTTC. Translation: CASSLENIQYF. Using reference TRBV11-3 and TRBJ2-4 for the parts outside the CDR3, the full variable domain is EAGVVQSPRYKIIEKKQPVAFWCNPISGHNTLYWYLQNLGQGPELLIRYENEEAVDDSQLPKDRFSAERLKGVDSTLKIQPAELGDSAVYLCASSLENIQYFGAGTRLSVL.

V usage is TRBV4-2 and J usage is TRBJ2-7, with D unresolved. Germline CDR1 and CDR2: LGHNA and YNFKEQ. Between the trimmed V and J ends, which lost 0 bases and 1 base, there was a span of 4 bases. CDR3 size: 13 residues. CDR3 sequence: CASSQDRSYEQYF. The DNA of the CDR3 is TGTGCCAGCAGCCAAGACAGATCCTACGAGCAGTACTTC.